One sample yielded the 9 T cell receptor beta chains listed below, sequenced in a study of memory CD4+ T cells and cytomegalovirus serostatus. Single viable CD3+CD4+CD8-CD45RO+ cells were sorted as the memory CD4+ T cells. The data were produced by immunoSEQ multiplex PCR, yet TCRdb's version contains in-frame clones alone and is incomplete. The table has more than 45,000 clones, about three quarters seen once. Sequenced sample: memory CD4+ T cells from blood. Receptor source: an adult in good health and CMV-seronegative.

A few counts support this clone. The J gene is TRBJ1-2, the V gene TRBV19; 11 positions agree with TRBD1. The CDR3 totals 15 residues. Per the germline V gene, CDR1 is LNHDA and CDR2 is SQIVND (reference sequence). Trimming at V came to 9 bases and at J to 5 bases, leaving 11 bases not matched to a gene. CDR3 bases: TGTGCCAGCTCTACCGGGGGACAGGGGGGATATGGCTACACCTTC. This encodes CASSTGGQGGYGYTF. Filled out from reference TRBV19 and TRBJ1-2, the complete variable domain reads DGGITQSPKYLFRKEGQNVTLSCEQNLNHDAMYWYRQDPGQGLRLIYYSQIVNDFQKGDIAEGYSVSREKKESFPLTVTSAQKNPTAFYLCASSTGGQGGYGYTFGSGTRLTVV.

V gene TRBV27 combines with J gene TRBJ1-6; D is uncertain. CDR1 and CDR2 from the germline V gene are MNHEY and SMNVEV (reference sequence). The V end was cut by 5 bases, the J end by 7 bases, with 15 bases between. The CDR3 is made up of 15 amino acids. In DNA form, the CDR3 reads TGTGCCAGCAGTCTTGGAGGAGGGTACAATTCACCCCTCCACTTT. It specifies CASSLGGGYNSPLHF.

This clone has a handful of counts. The genes are TRBV27 and TRBJ1-3, with D uncertain. The CDR3 runs to 13 residues. Per the germline V gene, CDR1 is MNHEY and CDR2 is SMNVEV (reference sequence). Trimming pared 2 bases from V and 0 bases from J, leaving 2 bases between. The CDR3 nucleotides are TGTGCCAGCAGTTTAAACTCTGGAAACACCATATATTTT. This translates into CASSLNSGNTIYF.

CDR3 nucleotides: TGTGCCAGTAGTATAAGGGGGCTACAGGCGACCCTAAATCAGCCCCAGCATTTT. The encoded protein is CASSIRGLQATLNQPQHF. This chain uses TRBV19 with TRBJ1-5; 7 nucleotides agree with TRBD1. Germline CDR1 is LNHDA and CDR2 is SQIVND (reference sequence). Trimming cost V 2 bases and J 4 bases; bases outside gene matches: 14. This CDR3 is 18 amino acids long.

The chain uses TRBV18 and TRBJ2-1, with unresolved D. CDR3 length: 13 residues. The V end was cut by 1 base, the J end by 5 bases, with 6 bases between. The V gene's germline CDR1 is KGHSH and CDR2 LQKENI. Here the CDR3 DNA reads TGTGCCAGCTCACCACTGAAAGACAATGAGCAGTTCTTC. Translation gives CASSPLKDNEQFF.

The V and J genes are TRBV27 and TRBJ1-3; unclear D gene. Germline V gene lookup returns CDR1 MNHEY and CDR2 SMNVEV (reference sequence). Trimming pared 8 bases from V and 0 bases from J, leaving 11 bases between. The CDR3 runs 14 residues. CDR3 in DNA: TGTGCCAGCCGCGAGGACTCCTCTGGAAACACCATATATTTT. Translation gives CASREDSSGNTIYF.

CDR3 region: CASSPGRDYGYTF. The CDR3 nucleotides read TGTGCCAGCAGCCCCGGTCGGGACTATGGCTACACCTTC. V and J are TRBV7-8 and TRBJ1-2; D gene ambiguous. V was shortened by 5 bases and J by 3 bases, with 10 bases between the two germline ends. From germline, CDR1 is SGHVS and CDR2 FQNEAQ. This CDR3 spans 13 amino acids.

The V call is TRBV19, the J call TRBJ1-4; the D is unclear. This CDR3 has 14 amino acids. V was cut by 3 bases and J by 6 bases, with 11 bases left in between. Germline-derived CDR1 and CDR2 are LNHDA and SQIVND (reference sequence). The CDR3, as DNA: TGTGCCAGTAGTATCGGTTGGGGAGATGAAAAACTGTTTTTT. This translates into CASSIGWGDEKLFF. The full variable domain, its missing parts supplied by reference TRBV19 and TRBJ1-4, is DGGITQSPKYLFRKEGQNVTLSCEQNLNHDAMYWYRQDPGQGLRLIYYSQIVNDFQKGDIAEGYSVSREKKESFPLTVTSAQKNPTAFYLCASSIGWGDEKLFFGSGTQLSVL.

The sample holds one count of this clone. The V call is TRBV9, the J call TRBJ1-1, with D uncertain. The V and J ends lost 0 bases and 4 bases respectively, with 7 bases between them. Looked up from germline, CDR1 is SGDLS and CDR2 is YYNGEE. The CDR3 is made up of 13 amino acids. The DNA of the CDR3 is TGTGCCAGCAGCGTAGATGAGGGCACTGAAGCTTTCTTT. Translating it yields CASSVDEGTEAFF.